The source of this T cell receptor (beta chain) is a study of CD8 T cells in Susac syndrome. Overall study results and limits: Clonal expansion was missing from Susac syndrome CD4+ T cell repertoires.

RNA, at about 0.45 to 1 ug, was reverse transcribed with random hexamers. TCRdb re-derived calls from the immunoSEQ multiplex PCR reads in MiXCR, one entry per CDR3 protein. The table includes roughly 200,000 distinct CDR3 sequences, approximately 94% detected once. The CDR3 has 11 amino acids. Germline CDR1 is DFQATT and CDR2 is SNEGSKA (reference sequence). V was trimmed by 3 bases and J by 8 bases, leaving 10 bases between them. Comments on this clonotype: What it binds is unknown.

The study sequenced TCR beta in blood CD8+ and CD4+ T cells. Bulk CD8+ and CD4+ cells came from magnetic negative isolation; CD8+ TEMRA by FACS. Sequencing was carried out using CD4+ T cells from PBMCs. This clonotype originated in a human donor with Susac syndrome. The chain joins TRBV20-1 to TRBJ1-2, with D possibly matching TRBD1 (5 bases). CDR3 region: CSASGASGYTF. The CDR3 bases are TGCAGTGCTAGCGGGGCCTCAGGCTACACCTTC.